This entry concerns a single T cell receptor (beta chain). Its antigen is not known. The data were obtained in a study of cytotoxic CD8 clonotypes in ibrutinib-treated CLL. Generated by immunoSEQ multiplex PCR, the TCRdb table keeps only in-frame clones and is missing some. This repertoire shows about 140,000 clones, approximately 77% found once; its top ten account for about 27%. V dropped 7 bases and J dropped 3 bases, with 15 bases sitting between them. Germline loops: CDR1 MNHEY, CDR2 SVGAGI. The CDR3 consists of 14 residues. Study-wide results and caveats: Clonality rose at ibrutinib response, held steady in sustained remission, and fell toward baseline at progression. Shared public clonotypes were rare, and on treatment they either got smaller or stayed the same.

The sequencing used PBMCs, collected after 12 months of ibrutinib treatment. The chain has TRBV6-5 and TRBJ1-2; D perhaps matches TRBD1 (5 bases). The receptor was derived from a human donor with chronic lymphocytic leukemia. Here the CDR3 DNA reads TGTGCCAGCACCTCGAAGGGGAGTTACTATGGCTACACCTTC. It is translated as CASTSKGSYYGYTF.